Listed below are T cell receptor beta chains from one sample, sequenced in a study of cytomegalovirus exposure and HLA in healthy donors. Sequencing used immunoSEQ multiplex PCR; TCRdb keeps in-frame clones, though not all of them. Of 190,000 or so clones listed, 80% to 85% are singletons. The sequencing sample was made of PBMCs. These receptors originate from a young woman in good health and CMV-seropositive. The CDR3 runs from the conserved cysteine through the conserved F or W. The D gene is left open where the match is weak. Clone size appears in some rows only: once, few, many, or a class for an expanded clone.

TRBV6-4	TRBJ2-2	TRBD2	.	TGTGCCAGCAGTCCCCTAGCGGGGCCCGCGAACACCGGGGAGCTGTTTTTT	CASSPLAGPANTGELFF
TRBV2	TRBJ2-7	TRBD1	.	TGTGCCAGCAGTGGCAGGGACAGAAGCTCCTACGAGCAGTACTTC	CASSGRDRSSYEQYF
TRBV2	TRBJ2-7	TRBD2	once	TGTGCCAGCAGTCTTCCGGGACTAGCGTCTTCCCGCTCCTACGAGCAGTACTTC	CASSLPGLASSRSYEQYF
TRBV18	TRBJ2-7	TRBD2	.	TGTGCCAGCTCACCCCTCGCGGGGGGGCCTTACGAGCAGTACTTC	CASSPLAGGPYEQYF
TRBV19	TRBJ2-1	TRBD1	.	TGTGCCAGCGGGAAGACAGGGGAGTACAATGAGCAGTTCTTC	CASGKTGEYNEQFF
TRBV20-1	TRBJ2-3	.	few	TGCAGTGCTAGGGCTACAGATACGCAGTATTTT	CSARATDTQYF
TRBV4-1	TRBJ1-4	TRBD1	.	TGCGCCAGCAGCCCCCAGGACAGGGTCCGGGAAAAACTGTTTTTT	CASSPQDRVREKLFF
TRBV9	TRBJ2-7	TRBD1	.	TGTGCCAGCAGCGCCAGGACAGGGGCCGCCTACGAGCAGTACTTC	CASSARTGAAYEQYF
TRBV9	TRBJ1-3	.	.	TGTGCCAGCAGCGCACTGGACAGCACCGCTGGAAACACCATATATTTT	CASSALDSTAGNTIYF
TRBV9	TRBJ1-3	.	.	TGTGCCAGCAGCGTAGCTACCGGCCAGGGGTCGTCTGGAAACACCATATATTTT	CASSVATGQGSSGNTIYF
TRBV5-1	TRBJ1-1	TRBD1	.	TGCGCCAGCAGCTATGGGACAGGACAAACGAACACTGAAGCTTTCTTT	CASSYGTGQTNTEAFF
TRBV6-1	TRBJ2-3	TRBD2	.	TGTGCCAGTAGGCCTAGCGGGGGGGCAGATACGCAGTATTTT	CASRPSGGADTQYF
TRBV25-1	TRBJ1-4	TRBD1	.	TGTGCCAGCAGTGATTGGACAGGGTGGGGAGAAAAACTGTTTTTT	CASSDWTGWGEKLFF
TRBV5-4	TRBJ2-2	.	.	TGTGCCAGCAGTTATTCGGGACTCACTAACACCGGGGAGCTGTTTTTT	CASSYSGLTNTGELFF
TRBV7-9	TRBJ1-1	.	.	TGTGCCAGCAGCTCTCGAGGGGGTTTGAACACTGAAGCTTTCTTT	CASSSRGGLNTEAFF
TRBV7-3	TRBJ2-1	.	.	TGTGCCAGCAGCCCAGGCACCAATGAGCAGTTCTTC	CASSPGTNEQFF
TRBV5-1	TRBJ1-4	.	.	TGCGCCAGTCGGGGGGACCAGGGTGAAAAACTGTTTTTT	CASRGDQGEKLFF
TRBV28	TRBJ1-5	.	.	TGTGCCAGCCGGGAGGGGCTCGTTCAGCCCCAGCATTTT	CASREGLVQPQHF
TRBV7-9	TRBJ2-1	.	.	TGTGCCAGCAGCTTATCGGCGGGGCGCAGGACGGACAATGAGCAGTTCTTC	CASSLSAGRRTDNEQFF
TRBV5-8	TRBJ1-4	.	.	TGTGCCAGCAGCTTGGGGACAGCTAATGAAAAACTGTTTTTT	CASSLGTANEKLFF
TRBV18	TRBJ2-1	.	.	TGTGCCAGCTCACCCACTTACAATGAGCAGTTCTTC	CASSPTYNEQFF
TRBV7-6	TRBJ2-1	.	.	TGTGCCAGCAGCTTAGCTGGGCAAGAGCAGTTCTTC	CASSLAGQEQFF
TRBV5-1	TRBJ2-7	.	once	TGCGCCAGCAGCTTGGCAGACGAGCAGTACTTC	CASSLADEQYF
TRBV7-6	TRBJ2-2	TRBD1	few	TGTGCCAGCAGCTTAGTATCGACAGGGGGAACCGGGGAGCTGTTTTTT	CASSLVSTGGTGELFF
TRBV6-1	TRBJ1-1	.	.	TGTGCCAGCAATAAGGGGAGGACTGAAGCTTTCTTT	CASNKGRTEAFF
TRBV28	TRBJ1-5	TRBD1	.	TGTGCCAGCAGTCGGACAGGGAACAATCAGCCCCAGCATTTT	CASSRTGNNQPQHF
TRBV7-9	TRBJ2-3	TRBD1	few	TGTGCCAGCAGCTTAGACGCGACAGGGGGGGCAGATACGCAGTATTTT	CASSLDATGGADTQYF
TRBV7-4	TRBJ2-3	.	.	TGTGCCAGCAGCTCTGCGAGGACAGAAGACCGCACAGATACGCAGTATTTT	CASSSARTEDRTDTQYF
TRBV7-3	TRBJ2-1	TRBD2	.	TGTGCCAGCAGCTCCTTGGCTAGCGGGGGGCCCAATGAGCAGTTCTTC	CASSSLASGGPNEQFF
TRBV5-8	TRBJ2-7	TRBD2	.	TGTGCCAGCAGCCCGCGGAGAGCGGGGGGGCCACACGAGCAGTACTTC	CASSPRRAGGPHEQYF
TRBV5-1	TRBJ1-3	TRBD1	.	TGCGCCAGCAGCTTGGACCCGGGACAGGGGATTTTATCTGGAAACACCATATATTTT	CASSLDPGQGILSGNTIYF
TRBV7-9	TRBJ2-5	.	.	TGTGCCAGCAGCTTTAGTAAGGCAGGGTTCCAAGAGACCCAGTACTTC	CASSFSKAGFQETQYF
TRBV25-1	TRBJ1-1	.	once	TGTGCCAGCAGAAGAACAGGTCCTAGTTTAGAAGCTTTCTTT	CASRRTGPSLEAFF
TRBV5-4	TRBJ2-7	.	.	TGTGCCAGCAGCTTCGGCTACGAGCAGTACTTC	CASSFGYEQYF
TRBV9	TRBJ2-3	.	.	TGTGCCAGCACCTTAGGTGGGGGCCCCACAGATACGCAGTATTTT	CASTLGGGPTDTQYF
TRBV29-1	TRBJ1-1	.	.	TGCAGCGTAACAGGTGTCCTCCGAGACACTGAAGCTTTCTTT	CSVTGVLRDTEAFF
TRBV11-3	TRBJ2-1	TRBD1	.	TGTGCCAGCAGCCCTACGGGACAGCGAGCCAATGAGCAGTTCTTC	CASSPTGQRANEQFF
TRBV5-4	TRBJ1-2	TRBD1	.	TGTGCCAGCAGTTCGGGACAGGGGGCTGAAGTCTGGGGCTACACCTTC	CASSSGQGAEVWGYTF
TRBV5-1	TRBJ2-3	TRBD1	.	TGCGCCAGCAAGGTAGACAGGGTAGGGACAGATACGCAGTATTTT	CASKVDRVGTDTQYF
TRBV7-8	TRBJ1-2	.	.	TGTGCCAGCAGCCCGTCGGGGTATGGCTACACCTTC	CASSPSGYGYTF
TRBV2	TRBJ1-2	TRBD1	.	TGTGCCAGCAGTCCCACCCAGGGGGTATATGGCTACACCTTC	CASSPTQGVYGYTF
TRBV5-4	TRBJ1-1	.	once	TGTGCCAGCAGCTGGGACAAGAACACTGAAGCTTTCTTT	CASSWDKNTEAFF
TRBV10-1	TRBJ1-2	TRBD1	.	TGCGCCAGCAGCGGACAGGGTTCTGGGGGCTACACCTTC	CASSGQGSGGYTF
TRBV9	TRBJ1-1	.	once	TGTGCCAGCAGCGCTACTTGGGGGGGCGTTGGAGAAGCTTTCTTT	CASSATWGGVGEAFF
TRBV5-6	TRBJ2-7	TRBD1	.	TGTGCCAGCAGCTGGGGGACAGCTTCCTACGAGCAGTACTTC	CASSWGTASYEQYF
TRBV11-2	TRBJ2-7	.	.	TGTGCCAGCAGCTTAGTCCCCAGGGCGGACGAGCAGTACTTC	CASSLVPRADEQYF